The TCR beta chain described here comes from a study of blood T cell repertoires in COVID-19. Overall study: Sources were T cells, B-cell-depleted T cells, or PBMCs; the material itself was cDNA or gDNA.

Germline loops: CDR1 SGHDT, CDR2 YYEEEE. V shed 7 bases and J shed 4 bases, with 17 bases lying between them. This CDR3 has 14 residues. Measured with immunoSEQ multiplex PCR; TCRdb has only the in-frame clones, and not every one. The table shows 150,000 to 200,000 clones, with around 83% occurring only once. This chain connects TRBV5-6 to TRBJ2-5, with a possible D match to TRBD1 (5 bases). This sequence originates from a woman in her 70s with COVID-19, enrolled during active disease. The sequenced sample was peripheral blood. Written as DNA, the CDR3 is TGTGCCAGCGCCAGGACCCTCCAGGGAGAGACCCAGTACTTC. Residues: CASARTLQGETQYF.